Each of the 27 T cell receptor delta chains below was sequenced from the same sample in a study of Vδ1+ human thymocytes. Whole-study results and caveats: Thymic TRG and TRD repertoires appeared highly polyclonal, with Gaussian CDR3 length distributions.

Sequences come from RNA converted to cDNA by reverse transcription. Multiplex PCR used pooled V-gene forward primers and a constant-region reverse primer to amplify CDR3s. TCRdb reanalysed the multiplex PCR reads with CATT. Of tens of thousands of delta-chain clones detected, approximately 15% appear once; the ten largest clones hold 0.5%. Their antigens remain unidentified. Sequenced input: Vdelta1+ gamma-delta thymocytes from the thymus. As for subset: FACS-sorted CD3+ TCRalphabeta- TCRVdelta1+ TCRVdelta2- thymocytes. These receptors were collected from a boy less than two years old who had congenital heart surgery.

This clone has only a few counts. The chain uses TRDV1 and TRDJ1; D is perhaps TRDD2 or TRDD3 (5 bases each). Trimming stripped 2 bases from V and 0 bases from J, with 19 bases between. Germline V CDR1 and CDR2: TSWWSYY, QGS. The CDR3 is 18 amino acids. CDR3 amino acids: CALGEGPFLSGDTDKLIF. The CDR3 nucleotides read TGTGCTCTTGGGGAAGGCCCTTTCCTCTCGGGGGACACCGATAAACTCATCTTT.

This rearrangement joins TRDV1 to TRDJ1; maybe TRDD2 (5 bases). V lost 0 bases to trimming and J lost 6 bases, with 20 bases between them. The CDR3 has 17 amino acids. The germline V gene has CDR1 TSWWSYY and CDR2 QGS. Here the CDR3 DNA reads TGTGCTCTTGGGGAACTAGTCCCGCGACCGCCTTCTCATAAACTCATCTTT. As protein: CALGELVPRPPSHKLIF.

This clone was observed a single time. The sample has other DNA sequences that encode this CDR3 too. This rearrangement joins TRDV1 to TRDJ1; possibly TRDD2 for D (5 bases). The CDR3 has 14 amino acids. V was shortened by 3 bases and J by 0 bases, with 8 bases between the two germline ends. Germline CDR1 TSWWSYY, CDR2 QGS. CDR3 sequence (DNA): TGTGCTCTTGGGGACCCTACCTACACCGATAAACTCATCTTT. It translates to CALGDPTYTDKLIF.

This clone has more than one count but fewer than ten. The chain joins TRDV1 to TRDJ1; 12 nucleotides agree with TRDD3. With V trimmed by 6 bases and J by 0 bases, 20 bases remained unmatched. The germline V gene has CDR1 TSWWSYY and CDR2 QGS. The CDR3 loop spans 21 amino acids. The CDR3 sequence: CALGTHSKYWGILLYTDKLIF. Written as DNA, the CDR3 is TGTGCTCTTGGAACCCATTCCAAGTACTGGGGGATACTTTTGTACACCGATAAACTCATCTTT.

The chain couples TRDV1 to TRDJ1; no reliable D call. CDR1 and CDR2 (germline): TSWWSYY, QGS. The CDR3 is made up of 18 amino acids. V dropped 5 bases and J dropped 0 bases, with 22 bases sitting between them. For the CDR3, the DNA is TGTGCTCTTGGGCAGCCTCCTCGGGCTCCGGGACACACCGATAAACTCATCTTT. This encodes CALGQPPRAPGHTDKLIF.

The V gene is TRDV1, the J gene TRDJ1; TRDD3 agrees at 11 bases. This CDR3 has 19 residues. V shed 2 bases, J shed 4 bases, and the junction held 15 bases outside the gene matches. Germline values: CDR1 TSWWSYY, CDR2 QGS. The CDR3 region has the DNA TGTGCTCTTGGGGAAGGTTGGTACTGGGGGATAGGACCCTACGATAAACTCATCTTT. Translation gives CALGEGWYWGIGPYDKLIF.

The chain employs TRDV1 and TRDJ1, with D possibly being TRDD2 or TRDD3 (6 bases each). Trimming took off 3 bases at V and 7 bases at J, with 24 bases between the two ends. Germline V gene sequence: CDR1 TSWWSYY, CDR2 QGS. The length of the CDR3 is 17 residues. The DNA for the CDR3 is TGTGCTCTTGGGGAGACCTCTGGGGCTCCTTCCCTCCGTAAACTCATCTTT. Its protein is CALGETSGAPSLRKLIF.

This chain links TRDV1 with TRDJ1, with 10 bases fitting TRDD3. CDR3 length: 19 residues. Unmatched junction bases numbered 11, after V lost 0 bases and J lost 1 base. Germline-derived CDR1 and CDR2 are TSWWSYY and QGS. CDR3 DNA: TGTGCTCTTGGGGAACTAAGGAAGGGGGGATACGAGTGCACCGATAAACTCATCTTT. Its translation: CALGELRKGGYECTDKLIF.

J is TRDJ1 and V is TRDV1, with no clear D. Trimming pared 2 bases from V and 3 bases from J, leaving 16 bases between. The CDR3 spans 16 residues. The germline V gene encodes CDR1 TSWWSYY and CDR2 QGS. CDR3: CALGETPLRGADKLIF. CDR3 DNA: TGTGCTCTTGGGGAAACACCTCTTCGGGGCGCCGATAAACTCATCTTT.

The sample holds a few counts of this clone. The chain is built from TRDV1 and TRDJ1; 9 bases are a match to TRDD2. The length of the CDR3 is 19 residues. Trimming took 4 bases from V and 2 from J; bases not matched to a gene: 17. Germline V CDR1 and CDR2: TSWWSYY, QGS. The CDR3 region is CALGGIPSYATPRTDKLIF. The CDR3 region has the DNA TGTGCTCTTGGGGGAATTCCTTCCTACGCAACTCCCAGGACCGATAAACTCATCTTT.

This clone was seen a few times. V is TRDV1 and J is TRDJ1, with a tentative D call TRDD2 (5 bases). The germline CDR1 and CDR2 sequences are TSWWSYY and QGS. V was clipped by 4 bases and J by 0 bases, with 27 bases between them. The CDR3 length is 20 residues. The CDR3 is CALGGPSSVPGFLYTDKLIF. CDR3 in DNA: TGTGCTCTTGGGGGGCCGTCTTCCGTTCCTGGTTTCCTGTACACCGATAAACTCATCTTT.

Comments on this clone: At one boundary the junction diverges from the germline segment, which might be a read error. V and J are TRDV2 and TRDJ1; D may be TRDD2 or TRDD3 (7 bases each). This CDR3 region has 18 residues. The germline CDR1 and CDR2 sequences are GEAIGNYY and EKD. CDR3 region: CARDSWGPSWTYTDKLIF. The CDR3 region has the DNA TGTGCCCGTGACAGCTGGGGGCCTTCCTGGACGTACACCGATAAACTCATCTTT.

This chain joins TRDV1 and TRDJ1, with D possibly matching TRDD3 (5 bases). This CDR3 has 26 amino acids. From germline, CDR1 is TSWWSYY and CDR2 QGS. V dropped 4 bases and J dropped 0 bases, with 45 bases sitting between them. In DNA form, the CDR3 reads TGTGCTCTTGGGGTACTTGGCCTTTCCCCCCCCACGTGGGGCTTACCCCCCGGCGAATACACCGATAAACTCATCTTT. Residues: CALGVLGLSPPTWGLPPGEYTDKLIF.

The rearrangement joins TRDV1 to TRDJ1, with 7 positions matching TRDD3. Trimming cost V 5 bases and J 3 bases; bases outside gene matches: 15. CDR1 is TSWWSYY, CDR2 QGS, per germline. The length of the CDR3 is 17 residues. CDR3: CALGPPRGYDKADKLIF. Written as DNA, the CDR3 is TGTGCTCTTGGGCCCCCCAGAGGATACGATAAGGCCGATAAACTCATCTTT.

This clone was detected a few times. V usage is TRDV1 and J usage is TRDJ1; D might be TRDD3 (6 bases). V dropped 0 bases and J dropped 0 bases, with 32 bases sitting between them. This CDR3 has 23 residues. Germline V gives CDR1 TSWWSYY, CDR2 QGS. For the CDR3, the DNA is TGTGCTCTTGGGGAACTAGGAGCTCCTCTATTGGAAGTGGGGGCCTGCCACACCGATAAACTCATCTTT. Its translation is CALGELGAPLLEVGACHTDKLIF.

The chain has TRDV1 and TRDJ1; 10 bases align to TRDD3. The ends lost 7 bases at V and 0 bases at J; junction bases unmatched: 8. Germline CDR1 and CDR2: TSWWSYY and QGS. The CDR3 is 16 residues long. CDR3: CALVRRGIRYTDKLIF. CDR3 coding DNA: TGTGCTCTTGTTCGACGGGGGATACGATACACCGATAAACTCATCTTT.

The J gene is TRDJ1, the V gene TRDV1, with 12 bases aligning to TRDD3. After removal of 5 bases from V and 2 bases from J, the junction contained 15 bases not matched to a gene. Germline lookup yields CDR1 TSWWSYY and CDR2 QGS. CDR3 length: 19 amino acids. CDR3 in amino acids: CALGTHFLPWGIRTDKLIF. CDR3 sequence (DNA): TGTGCTCTTGGGACCCACTTCCTACCCTGGGGGATACGAACCGATAAACTCATCTTT.

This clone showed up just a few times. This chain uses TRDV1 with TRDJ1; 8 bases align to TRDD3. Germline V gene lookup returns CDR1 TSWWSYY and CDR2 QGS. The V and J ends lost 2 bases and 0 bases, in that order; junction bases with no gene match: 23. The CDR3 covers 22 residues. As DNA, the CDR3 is TGTGCTCTTGGGGAAGGGGATACTTCCCCGGAGGTGGGGGTCCCGTACACCGATAAACTCATCTTT. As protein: CALGEGDTSPEVGVPYTDKLIF.

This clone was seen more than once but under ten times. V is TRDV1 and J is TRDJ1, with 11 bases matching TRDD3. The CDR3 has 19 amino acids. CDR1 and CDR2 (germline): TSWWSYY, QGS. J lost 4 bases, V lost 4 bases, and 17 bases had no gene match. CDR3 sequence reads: CALGGLFPAGGYPGDKLIF. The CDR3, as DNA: TGTGCTCTTGGGGGGCTCTTTCCGGCTGGGGGATACCCGGGCGATAAACTCATCTTT.

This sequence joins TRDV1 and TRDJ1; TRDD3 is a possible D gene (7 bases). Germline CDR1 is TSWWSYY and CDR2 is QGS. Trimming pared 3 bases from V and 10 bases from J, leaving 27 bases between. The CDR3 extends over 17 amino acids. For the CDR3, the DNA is TGTGCTCTTGGGGACCCTCCTACGTACTGGGGCTTAAAGGGACTCATCTTT. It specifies CALGDPPTYWGLKGLIF.

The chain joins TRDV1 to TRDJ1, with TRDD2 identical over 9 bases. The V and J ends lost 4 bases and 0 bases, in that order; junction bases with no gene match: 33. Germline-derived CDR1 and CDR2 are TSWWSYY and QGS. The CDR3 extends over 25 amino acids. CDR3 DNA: TGTGCTCTTGGGGGAACCACGGCCTTCCTACCGCTAGCGGACAGTGGGGGTTGGTACACCGATAAACTCATCTTT. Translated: CALGGTTAFLPLADSGGWYTDKLIF.

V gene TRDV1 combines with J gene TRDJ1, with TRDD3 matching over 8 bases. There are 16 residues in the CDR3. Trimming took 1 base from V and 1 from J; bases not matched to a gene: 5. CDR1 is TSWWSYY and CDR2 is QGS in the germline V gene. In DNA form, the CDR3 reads TGTGCTCTTGGGGAACCCCGGGGGATAGGCACCGATAAACTCATCTTT. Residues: CALGEPRGIGTDKLIF.

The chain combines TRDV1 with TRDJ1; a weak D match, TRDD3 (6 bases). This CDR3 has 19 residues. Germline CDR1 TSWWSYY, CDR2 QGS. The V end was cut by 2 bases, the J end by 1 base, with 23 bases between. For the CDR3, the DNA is TGTGCTCTTGGGGAATGCAACAGGGTACTGGGAAGGGGCACCGATAAACTCATCTTT. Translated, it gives CALGECNRVLGRGTDKLIF.

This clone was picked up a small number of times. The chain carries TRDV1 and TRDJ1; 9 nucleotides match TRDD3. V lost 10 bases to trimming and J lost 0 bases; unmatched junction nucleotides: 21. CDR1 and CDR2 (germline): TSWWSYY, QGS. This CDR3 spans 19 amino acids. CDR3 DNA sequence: TGTGCTCAGATCTCCGGTAGAGGGGATACGCACCCGTACACCGATAAACTCATCTTT. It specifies CAQISGRGDTHPYTDKLIF.

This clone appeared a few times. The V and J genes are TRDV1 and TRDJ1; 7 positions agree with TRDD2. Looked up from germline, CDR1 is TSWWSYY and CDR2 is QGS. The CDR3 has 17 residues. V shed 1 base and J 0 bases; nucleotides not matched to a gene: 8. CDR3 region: CALGEPLRPSYTDKLIF. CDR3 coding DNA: TGTGCTCTTGGGGAACCCCTGAGGCCTTCCTACACCGATAAACTCATCTTT.

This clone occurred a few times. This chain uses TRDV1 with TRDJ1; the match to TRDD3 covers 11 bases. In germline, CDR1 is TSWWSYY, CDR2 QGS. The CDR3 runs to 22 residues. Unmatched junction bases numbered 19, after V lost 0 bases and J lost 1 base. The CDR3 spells CALGELKVWTGGYRRGTDKLIF. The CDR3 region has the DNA TGTGCTCTTGGGGAACTAAAAGTGTGGACTGGGGGATATAGAAGGGGCACCGATAAACTCATCTTT.

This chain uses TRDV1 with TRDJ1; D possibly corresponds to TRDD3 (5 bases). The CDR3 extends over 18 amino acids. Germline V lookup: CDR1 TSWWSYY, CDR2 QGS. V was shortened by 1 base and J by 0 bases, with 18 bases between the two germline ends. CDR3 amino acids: CALGERAVWGEYTDKLIF. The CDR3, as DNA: TGTGCTCTTGGGGAACGAGCTGTGTGGGGAGAGTACACCGATAAACTCATCTTT.